Below, 8 T cell receptor beta chains from the same sample are listed, as sequenced in a study of blood T cell repertoires in COVID-19. Profiling relied on immunoSEQ multiplex PCR, and the TCRdb table lists in-frame clones only, not all of them. This sample carries around 97,000 clones, just under 85% of them seen once, and the ten largest clones take under 11%. Sequencing was carried out using peripheral blood. The receptors were sampled from a man between 65 and 80 years old with acute or convalescent COVID-19.

The chain uses TRBV25-1 and TRBJ1-2; a weak D match, TRBD1 (6 bases). Germline V gene sequence: CDR1 MGHDK, CDR2 SYGVNS. V shed 3 bases and J shed 4 bases, with 9 bases lying between them. The CDR3 spans 13 residues. The CDR3 is CASSDQGFYGYTF. In DNA form, the CDR3 reads TGTGCCAGCAGTGATCAGGGGTTCTATGGCTACACCTTC.

The chain couples TRBV27 to TRBJ1-1; D remains ambiguous. Germline CDR1 and CDR2: MNHEY and SMNVEV (reference sequence). Deletions cut 7 bases from V and 1 base from J, with 10 bases between. The CDR3 contains 13 residues. The CDR3 here is CASKGGKNTEAFF. For the CDR3, the DNA is TGTGCCAGCAAGGGCGGGAAGAACACTGAAGCTTTCTTT.

The chain recombines TRBV6-1 with TRBJ1-2, with D unclear. Germline V gene lookup returns CDR1 MNHNS and CDR2 SASEGT. The CDR3 extends over 16 amino acids. Trimming left V 4 bases short and J 2 bases short, with 17 bases between. The CDR3 region is CASSGSSTRPNYGYTF. The DNA of the CDR3 is TGTGCCAGCAGTGGGTCCTCGACAAGGCCAAACTATGGCTACACCTTC.

The J gene is TRBJ2-1, the V gene TRBV19; TRBD1 might be the D (6 bases). CDR1 is LNHDA and CDR2 is SQIVND in the germline V gene (reference sequence). Deletions cut 8 bases from V and 6 bases from J, with 8 bases between. This CDR3 has 11 amino acids. CDR3 DNA: TGTGCCAGTGCAGGGGTCAATGAGCAGTTCTTC. Protein sequence: CASAGVNEQFF. Full variable domain (missing parts from reference TRBV19 and TRBJ2-1): DGGITQSPKYLFRKEGQNVTLSCEQNLNHDAMYWYRQDPGQGLRLIYYSQIVNDFQKGDIAEGYSVSREKKESFPLTVTSAQKNPTAFYLCASAGVNEQFFGPGTRLTVL.

The J gene is TRBJ1-5, the V gene TRBV5-8; D unresolved. V lost 6 bases and J lost 0, with 19 bases in between. The CDR3 loop spans 17 amino acids. Germline V gives CDR1 SGHTS, CDR2 YDEGEE. CDR3 sequence: CASTHANLRGSNQPQHF. The CDR3 nucleotides are TGTGCCAGCACCCACGCGAATTTGCGGGGTAGCAATCAGCCCCAGCATTTT.

The chain carries TRBV27 and TRBJ2-3; 9 bases line up with TRBD2. Germline loops: CDR1 MNHEY, CDR2 SMNVEV (reference sequence). The CDR3 is 14 residues long. The V segment lost 6 bases and the J segment 6 bases; nucleotides outside the gene matches: 7. The CDR3 region is CASSLVAGVDTQYF. CDR3 bases: TGTGCCAGCAGCTTGGTAGCGGGAGTTGATACGCAGTATTTT.

This chain connects TRBV7-9 to TRBJ1-4; no reliable D call. The length of the CDR3 is 13 residues. The V end was cut by 5 bases, the J end by 4 bases, with 8 bases between. CDR1 and CDR2 from the germline V gene are SEHNR and FQNEAQ (reference sequence). The CDR3 nucleotides read TGTGCCAGCAGCCCCGGGAGTAATGAAAAACTGTTTTTT. The encoded protein is CASSPGSNEKLFF.

This chain joins TRBV29-1 and TRBJ2-7; a weak D match, TRBD2 (6 bases). V lost 0 bases, J lost 3 bases, and 15 bases lay in between. CDR3 length: 15 amino acids. Germline V gene lookup returns CDR1 SQVTM and CDR2 ANQGSEA. In DNA, the CDR3 is TGCAGCGTTGAAGATCGCGGGACCCCACTCTACGAGCAGTACTTC. It is translated as CSVEDRGTPLYEQYF.